At least ten counts were recorded for the clone carrying this TCR beta chain. Construction of the TCR beta libraries employed iRepertoire HTBI primers in conjunction with Arm-PCR of CDR3 regions. TCRdb independently ran MiXCR on the multiplex PCR reads; one entry per CDR3 protein. The sample has 620,000 or so distinct CDR3 sequences; around 15% are singletons. Per germline, CDR1 LGHDT and CDR2 YNNKEL (reference sequence). This CDR3 is 14 amino acids long. Trimming cost V 4 bases and J 0 bases, with 10 bases left between them. The data stem from a study of regulatory T cells in long-lasting Graves disease. This sample's time point: newly diagnosed GD, antithyroid drugs for less than 3 months. From RNA extracted from PBMCs, the TCR library was made. This sample also belongs to another study, concerning T cells in Graves' hyperthyroidism and ophthalmopathy.

The input for sequencing was peripheral blood mononuclear cells (PBMCs), taken at new diagnosis, from a patient treated with antithyroid drugs. The chain uses TRBV3-1 and TRBJ2-7; no clear D. This TCR came from a woman in her 30s with Graves disease. The CDR3 here is CASSPWTTSYEQYF. In DNA, the CDR3 is TGTGCCAGCAGCCCGTGGACCACCTCCTACGAGCAGTACTTC.